The T cell receptor beta chain under discussion was sequenced for a study of shared clonotypes between healthy human individuals. Study-level background: A donor's plate count was three for CD4 naive and three for CD4 memory; CD8 naive had two and CD8 memory one. Study-level points and caveats: Naive CD4 clonotype sharing across a few donors was around 5%. It was expected that sequencing depth would affect clonotype sharing among donors. Blood was the sole source, and tissue repertoires probably differ.

Repertoires were generated with immunoSEQ multiplex PCR, while TCRdb's copy carries only in-frame clones and drops some. The table lists 2.3 million or so clones, approximately 95% of them singletons. In regard to this clone: Antigen unknown.

From germline, CDR1 is GTSNPN and CDR2 SVGIG (reference sequence). The CDR3 has 17 amino acids. V was cut by 4 bases and J by 1 base, with 21 bases left in between. Sequenced sample: naive CD4+ T cells from PBMCs. Subset defined: CD45RA+ positively selected. The chain is built from TRBV30 and TRBJ2-3; D assignment may be TRBD1 or TRBD2 (6 bases each). This sequence originates from a man younger than 35 in good health. Some clones in this sample may be carry-over from other donors' samples. CDR3 nucleotide sequence: TGTGCCTGGACTCGGGGGCCCTCCAGATATCGCACAGATACGCAGTATTTT. Encoded protein: CAWTRGPSRYRTDTQYF.